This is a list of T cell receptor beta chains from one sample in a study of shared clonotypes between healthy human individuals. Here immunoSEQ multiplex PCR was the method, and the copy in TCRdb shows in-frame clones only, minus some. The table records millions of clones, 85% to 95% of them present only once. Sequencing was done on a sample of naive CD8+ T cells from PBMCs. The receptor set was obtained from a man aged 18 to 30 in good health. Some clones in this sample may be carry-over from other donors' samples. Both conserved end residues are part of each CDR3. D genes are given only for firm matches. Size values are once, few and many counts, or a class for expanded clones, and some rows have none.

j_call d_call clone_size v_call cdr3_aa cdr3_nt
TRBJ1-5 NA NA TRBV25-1 CASSEVGDQPQHF TGTGCCAGCAGTGAGGTGGGGGATCAGCCCCAGCATTTT
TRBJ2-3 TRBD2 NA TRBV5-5 CASLSGRAGDTQYF TGTGCCAGTTTGAGCGGGAGGGCCGGAGATACGCAGTATTTT
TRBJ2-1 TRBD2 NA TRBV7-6 CASSPGTSGSYNEQFF TGTGCCAGCAGCCCGGGGACTAGCGGGAGCTACAATGAGCAGTTCTTC
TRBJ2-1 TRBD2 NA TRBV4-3 CASSQELAGGVSYNEQFF TGCGCCAGCAGCCAAGAGCTAGCGGGAGGGGTCTCCTACAATGAGCAGTTCTTC
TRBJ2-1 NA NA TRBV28 CASSHRLASYNEQFF TGTGCCAGCAGCCATAGACTGGCCTCCTACAATGAGCAGTTCTTC
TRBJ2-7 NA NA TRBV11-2 CASSLEFRADNEQYF TGTGCCAGCAGCTTAGAATTTAGGGCCGACAACGAGCAGTACTTC
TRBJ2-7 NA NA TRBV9 CASSVGGGTEQYF TGTGCCAGCAGCGTAGGTGGCGGGACTGAGCAGTACTTC
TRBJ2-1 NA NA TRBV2 CASRSDSSSYNEQFF TGTGCCAGCAGGTCGGACAGTAGCTCCTACAATGAGCAGTTCTTC
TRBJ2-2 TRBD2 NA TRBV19 CASMGGRISLGPNTGELFF TGTGCCAGTATGGGCGGGAGAATCTCTCTCGGCCCGAACACCGGGGAGCTGTTTTTT
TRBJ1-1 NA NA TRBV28 CASSSLIMNTEAFF TGTGCCAGCAGTTCCCTAATCATGAACACTGAAGCTTTCTTT
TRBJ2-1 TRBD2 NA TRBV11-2 CASSFAGEYNEQFF TGTGCCAGCAGCTTTGCGGGAGAGTACAATGAGCAGTTCTTC
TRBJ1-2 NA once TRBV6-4 CASSDRGYGYTF TGTGCCAGCAGTGATCGGGGCTATGGCTACACCTTC
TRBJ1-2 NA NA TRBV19 CASWSGLGAYGYTF TGTGCCAGTTGGTCGGGCCTAGGGGCCTATGGCTACACCTTC
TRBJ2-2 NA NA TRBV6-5 CASSYSAGEGDGELFF TGTGCCAGCAGTTACTCTGCGGGGGAGGGGGACGGGGAGCTGTTTTTT
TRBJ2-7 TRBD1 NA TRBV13 CASSSQLPGQGAGEQYF TGTGCCAGCAGCTCCCAGTTACCGGGACAGGGGGCGGGTGAGCAGTACTTC
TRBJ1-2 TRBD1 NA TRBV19 CASSIDGDRGYYGYTF TGTGCCAGTAGTATAGACGGGGACAGGGGATACTATGGCTACACCTTC
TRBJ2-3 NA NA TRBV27 CASSFGSGDLGTDTQYF TGTGCCAGCAGTTTCGGGTCAGGGGATTTGGGCACAGATACGCAGTATTTT
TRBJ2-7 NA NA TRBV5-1 CASSLSQFYEQYF TGCGCCAGCAGCTTGTCACAATTCTACGAGCAGTACTTC
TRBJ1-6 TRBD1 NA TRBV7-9 CASSLDRNSPLHF TGTGCCAGCAGCTTGGACAGGAATTCACCCCTCCACTTT
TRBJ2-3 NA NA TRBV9 CASSVEGRNTDTQYF TGTGCCAGCAGCGTAGAGGGACGGAACACAGATACGCAGTATTTT
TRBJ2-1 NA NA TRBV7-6 CASSLVASYGEQFF TGTGCCAGCAGCTTAGTAGCCTCCTACGGTGAGCAGTTCTTC
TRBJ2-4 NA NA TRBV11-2 CASSLVAAPTLAKNIQYF TGTGCCAGCAGCTTAGTGGCAGCTCCCACCTTAGCCAAAAACATTCAGTACTTC
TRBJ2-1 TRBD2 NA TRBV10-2 CASRGGLAAGNEQFF TGCGCCAGCCGGGGGGGACTAGCGGCAGGGAATGAGCAGTTCTTC
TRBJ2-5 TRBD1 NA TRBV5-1 CASSPTGGAFKETQYF TGCGCCAGCAGCCCGACAGGGGGCGCCTTTAAGGAGACCCAGTACTTC
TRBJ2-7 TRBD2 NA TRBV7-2 CASSSTAGGPWEQYF TGTGCCAGCAGCTCAACGGCGGGAGGGCCGTGGGAGCAGTACTTC
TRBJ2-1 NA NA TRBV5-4 CASSFKRESYNEQFF TGTGCCAGCAGCTTTAAACGGGAGAGTTACAATGAGCAGTTCTTC
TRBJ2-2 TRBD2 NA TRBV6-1 CASSDESWREGPGELFF TGTGCCAGCAGTGATGAGTCGTGGCGGGAGGGCCCCGGGGAGCTGTTTTTT
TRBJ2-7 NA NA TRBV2 CASSPETGSLYEQYF TGTGCCAGCAGTCCAGAGACTGGTAGCCTCTACGAGCAGTACTTC
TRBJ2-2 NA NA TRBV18 CASNAGHSAPVTGELFF TGTGCCAGTAACGCGGGACACTCGGCGCCGGTGACCGGGGAGCTGTTTTTT
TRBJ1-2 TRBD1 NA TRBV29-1 CSVIGTGAYGYTF TGCAGCGTCATCGGGACAGGGGCCTATGGCTACACCTTC
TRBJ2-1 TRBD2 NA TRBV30 CAWSVSSGGRMEFF TGTGCCTGGAGTGTTTCTTCTGGCGGGAGGATGGAGTTCTTC
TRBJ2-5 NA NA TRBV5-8 CASSLRQPQETQYF TGTGCCAGCAGCCTAAGACAGCCACAAGAGACCCAGTACTTC
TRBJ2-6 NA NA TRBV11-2 CASSSRQDPIRANVLTF TGTGCCAGCAGCTCAAGACAGGATCCAATCAGAGCCAACGTCCTGACTTTC